Given below is one T cell receptor beta chain in context. Germline and junction disagree at one end, which may indicate a read error. This specimen comes from a study of OX40 agonist ivuxolimab in advanced cancers. CDR1 is SGHTA and CDR2 is FQGTGA in the germline V gene. CDR3 size: 14 residues. Profiling relied on immunoSEQ multiplex PCR, and the TCRdb table lists in-frame clones only, not all of them. The profile shows around 53,000 clones, around 81% of them singletons. The rearrangement links TRBV7-3 to TRBJ2-5; no reliable D call. This TCR came from an adult with an advanced solid tumor such as melanoma, head and neck, liver or kidney cancer. The source material was CD4+ or CD8+ T cells sorted from blood, sampled in a trial of the OX40 agonist ivuxolimab. This CDR3 reads CASSLTGGSEAQYF. The DNA for the CDR3 is TGTGCCAGCAGCTTAACGGGCGGTTCAGAGGCCCAGTACTTC.